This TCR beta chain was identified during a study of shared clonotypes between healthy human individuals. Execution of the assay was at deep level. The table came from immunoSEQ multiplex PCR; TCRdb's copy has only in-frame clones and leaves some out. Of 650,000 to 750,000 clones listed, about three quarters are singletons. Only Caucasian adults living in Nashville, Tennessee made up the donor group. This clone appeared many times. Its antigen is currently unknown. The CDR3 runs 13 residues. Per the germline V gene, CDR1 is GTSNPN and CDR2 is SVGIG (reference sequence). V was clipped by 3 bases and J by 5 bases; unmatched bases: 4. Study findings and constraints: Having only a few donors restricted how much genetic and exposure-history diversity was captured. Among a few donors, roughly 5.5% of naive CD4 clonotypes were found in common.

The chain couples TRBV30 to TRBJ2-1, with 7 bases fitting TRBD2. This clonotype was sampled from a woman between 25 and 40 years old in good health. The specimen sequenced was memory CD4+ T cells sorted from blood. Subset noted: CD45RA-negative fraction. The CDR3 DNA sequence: TGTGCCTGGAGAACCGGGACTAACAATGAGCAGTTCTTC. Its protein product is CAWRTGTNNEQFF.